This T cell receptor beta chain appears in the sequencing data of a study of T cells in women clearing cervical HPV infection. Across the whole study: Donors had HPV16-related CIN3 or worse; 2 had invasive cancer. Controls' single incident HPV16 infection cleared within 12 months without precancer. Case blood was drawn when the lesion was first found; control blood after infection became undetectable.

On this clone itself: Coverage ceases 3 residues before the CDR3 finishes, and the germline J gene fills in the end.

The CDR3 is 14 residues long. From germline, CDR1 is MNHEY and CDR2 SVGEGT. Genomic DNA, averaging roughly 1,200 ng per sample, yielded TCR beta CDR3 via immunoSEQ. Method: immunoSEQ multiplex PCR; TCRdb's copy keeps in-frame clones and lacks some. This specimen shows about 30,000 clones; the ten leading clones hold around 20%. The genes are TRBV6-2 or TRBV6-3 and TRBJ1-2; maybe TRBD1 (6 bases). Sequencing used blood buffy coat. The origin of this receptor is a woman aged 18-69 years with a cervical HPV16 infection that either progressed to CIN3+ or cleared (not recorded which). Incomplete CDR3 DNA: TGTGCCAGCAGTGCGACAGGCTTCGGGAATGAC. The encoded protein is CASSATGFGND. The full CDR3 protein is CASSATGFGNDYTF.